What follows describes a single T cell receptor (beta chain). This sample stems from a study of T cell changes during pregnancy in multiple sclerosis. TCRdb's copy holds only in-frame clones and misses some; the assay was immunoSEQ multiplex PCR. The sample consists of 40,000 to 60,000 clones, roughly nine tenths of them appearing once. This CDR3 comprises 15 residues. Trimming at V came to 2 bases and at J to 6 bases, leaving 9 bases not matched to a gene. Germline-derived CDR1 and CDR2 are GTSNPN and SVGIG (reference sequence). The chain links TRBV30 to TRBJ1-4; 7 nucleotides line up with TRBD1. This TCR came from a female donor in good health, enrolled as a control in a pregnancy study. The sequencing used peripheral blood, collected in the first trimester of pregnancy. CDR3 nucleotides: TGTGCCTGGAGTTATAAGGGGGCGCGAGATGAAAAACTGTTTTTT. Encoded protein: CAWSYKGARDEKLFF. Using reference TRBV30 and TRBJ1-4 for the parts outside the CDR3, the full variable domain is SQTIHQWPATLVQPVGSPLSLECTVEGTSNPNLYWYRQAAGRGLQLLFYSVGIGQISSEVPQNLSASRPQDRQFILSSKKLLLSDSGFYLCAWSYKGARDEKLFFGSGTQLSVL.